Given below is one TCR beta chain in context. Its target is not known. The data are from a study of regulatory T cells in long-lasting Graves disease. Study summary: Under 3 months of antithyroid drugs had been taken by newly diagnosed Graves' patients.

This CDR3 region has 23 residues. Trimming at V came to 2 bases and at J to 3 bases, leaving 19 bases not matched to a gene. CDR1 is SGHVS, CDR2 FQNEAQ, per germline. Time point here: newly diagnosed GD, antithyroid drugs for less than 3 months. Extracted RNA from PBMCs served as the source of the TCR library. Study-wide results and caveats: Accuracy could have been hurt by small sample size.

Arm-PCR of CDR3 regions and iRepertoire HTBI primers were used to build TCR beta libraries. TCRdb itself ran the multiplex PCR reads through MiXCR, one entry per CDR3 protein. Altogether around 480,000 distinct CDR3 sequences are present, around 15% being singletons, with the ten largest covering just under 25%. This sample also appeared in a second study, on T cells in Graves' hyperthyroidism and ophthalmopathy. That study adds: Primed by the HTBI set, a first-round RT-PCR was run on the TCR CDR3. Appearing also in blood were most of the thyroid clonotypes expanded above 0.001.

Sequenced here: peripheral blood mononuclear cells (PBMCs), sampled at new diagnosis, from a patient treated with antithyroid drugs. The clonotype originates from a woman aged 35-60 years with Graves disease. This chain connects TRBV7-8 to TRBJ2-6; 13 bases are shared with TRBD2. As DNA, the CDR3 is TGTGCCAGCAGCTTAAGAAGACTAGCGGGGGGCCTGACCAGGGGGAGTGGGGCCAACGTCCTGACTTTC. Translation gives CASSLRRLAGGLTRGSGANVLTF. Filled out from reference TRBV7-8 and TRBJ2-6, the complete variable domain reads GAGVSQSPRYKVAKRGQDVALRCDPISGHVSLFWYQQALGQGPEFLTYFQNEAQLDKSGLPSDRFFAERPEGSVSTLKIQRTQQEDSAVYLCASSLRRLAGGLTRGSGANVLTFGAGSRLTVL.